This T cell receptor beta chain is drawn from a study of cytomegalovirus exposure and HLA in healthy donors. Study-level findings and limits: In an earlier analysis, productive rearrangement rates for most beta V segments clustered near 90% or 30%. With high specificity and sensitivity, the classifier reportedly diagnosed cytomegalovirus status.

On this clone itself: The antigen is undetermined.

Amplification used 60 Vbeta primers and 13 Jbeta primers. Methods used by the authors: Later work found approximately 87 million unique TCR beta chains, with 9 million to 13 million shared. Repertoires were generated with immunoSEQ multiplex PCR, while TCRdb's copy carries only in-frame clones and drops some. That table supplies the V and J calls and clone size; D and trimming were determined from the DNA. The sample carries some 110,000 clones, roughly 80% recorded once. V was pared by 7 bases and J by 3 bases, with 11 bases of the junction left unmatched. Germline lookup yields CDR1 GTSNPN and CDR2 SVGIG (reference sequence). The length of the CDR3 is 14 residues.

This clonotype was sampled from a man aged 30 to 45 in good health and CMV-seropositive. This sequence joins TRBV30 and TRBJ2-7; 8 bases fit TRBD1. Material for sequencing was PBMCs. The CDR3 bases are TGTGCCTTGGACAGGGTGAGCCGGTTCTACGAGCAGTACTTC. Protein sequence: CALDRVSRFYEQYF. The whole variable domain, remainder taken from reference TRBV30 and TRBJ2-7, is SQTIHQWPATLVQPVGSPLSLECTVEGTSNPNLYWYRQAAGRGLQLLFYSVGIGQISSEVPQNLSASRPQDRQFILSSKKLLLSDSGFYLCALDRVSRFYEQYFGPGTRLTVT.